One sample yielded the 8 T cell receptor beta chains listed below, sequenced in a study of molecular identifiers for immune sequencing clone quantification. TCRdb itself ran the PCR reads through MiXCR, one entry per CDR3 protein. In the table there are around 470,000 distinct CDR3 sequences, about 20% of which are singletons. Sequencing used naive CD8+ T cells from blood, with Jurkat cell RNA spiked in. Regarding subset: FACS-sorted CD8+CD4-CCR7+CD45RA+ naive T cells. These receptors were obtained from a human donor in good health. Some libraries in this study had Jurkat cell RNA spiked in.

V gene TRBV27 combines with J gene TRBJ2-3, with 8 positions matching TRBD2. The germline V gene has CDR1 MNHEY and CDR2 SMNVEV (reference sequence). This CDR3 has 16 residues. V shed 6 bases and J 2 bases; nucleotides not matched to a gene: 10. The CDR3 coding sequence is TGTGCCAGCAGCCGAGGAGCGGGAGAATTCACAGATACGCAGTATTTT. Amino acid sequence: CASSRGAGEFTDTQYF.

This clonotype was picked up a small number of times. The V and J genes are TRBV7-9 and TRBJ2-3; D is perhaps TRBD1 (5 bases). Between the trimmed V and J ends, which lost 5 bases and 5 bases, there was a span of 17 bases. The CDR3 extends over 15 amino acids. Germline V gene lookup returns CDR1 SEHNR and CDR2 FQNEAQ (reference sequence). As DNA, the CDR3 is TGTGCCAGCAGCGCCCGGGCAGGGTATCAAGATACGCAGTATTTT. Its translation: CASSARAGYQDTQYF.

This clonotype was recorded many times. Its ends do not fully match the called genes, so a read error is possible. The chain links TRBV29-1 to TRBJ2-5; 9 positions agree with TRBD1. The CDR3 contains 16 residues. Germline V CDR1 and CDR2: SQVTM, ANQGSEA. This chain's CDR3 is CSIDRGISPYQETQYF. CDR3 sequence (DNA): TGCAGCATTGACAGGGGGATTTCCCCTTACCAAGAGACCCAGTACTTC.

This clonotype was recorded many times. This chain uses TRBV10-3 with TRBJ2-7, with D maybe TRBD1 (7 bases). Germline V gives CDR1 ENHRY, CDR2 SYGVKD. V was trimmed by 0 bases and J by 2 bases, leaving 11 bases between them. The CDR3 is 15 amino acids. The CDR3 is CAISESGGQTYEQYF. The CDR3 DNA is TGTGCCATCAGTGAGTCGGGGGGACAGACCTACGAGCAGTACTTC.

The chain carries TRBV15 and TRBJ2-5; 9 positions agree with TRBD1. Germline V CDR1 and CDR2: LNHNV, YYDKDF (reference sequence). V was pared by 0 bases and J by 5 bases, with 10 bases of the junction left unmatched. The length of the CDR3 is 17 residues. As DNA, the CDR3 is TGTGCCACCAGCAGAGACAAATGGGGACAGGGCGAGGAGACCCAGTACTTC. Residues: CATSRDKWGQGEETQYF.

The V gene is TRBV5-8, the J gene TRBJ2-3; TRBD2 aligns across 8 bases. The CDR3 runs to 15 residues. The germline gives CDR1 SGHTS, CDR2 YDEGEE. V trimming: 4 bases; J trimming: 0 bases; junction bases outside the gene matches: 4. The CDR3 sequence: CASSEGLDSTDTQYF. In DNA, the CDR3 is TGTGCCAGCAGCGAGGGACTAGATAGCACAGATACGCAGTATTTT.

In its sample, this clonotype was seen many times. The chain carries TRBV11-2 and TRBJ2-5, with D tentatively TRBD1 (6 bases). In germline, CDR1 is SGHAT, CDR2 FQNNGV. This CDR3 has 18 amino acids. With 0 bases removed from V and 5 bases from J, the gap between germline ends came to 22 bases. CDR3 coding DNA: TGTGCCAGCAGCTTAGAGATCAGGGGCCCCGTCGGCGGGGAGACCCAGTACTTC. Translation: CASSLEIRGPVGGETQYF.

In this sample, this clonotype turned up many times. The V call is TRBV19, the J call TRBJ2-2; D is perhaps TRBD2 (6 bases). CDR1 is LNHDA and CDR2 is SQIVND in the germline V gene (reference sequence). The CDR3 has 14 residues. Trimming stripped 7 bases from V and 6 bases from J, with 15 bases between. CDR3 in amino acids: CASNPLTGAGELFF. The CDR3 bases are TGTGCCAGTAACCCGCTCACGGGGGCCGGGGAGCTGTTTTTT.